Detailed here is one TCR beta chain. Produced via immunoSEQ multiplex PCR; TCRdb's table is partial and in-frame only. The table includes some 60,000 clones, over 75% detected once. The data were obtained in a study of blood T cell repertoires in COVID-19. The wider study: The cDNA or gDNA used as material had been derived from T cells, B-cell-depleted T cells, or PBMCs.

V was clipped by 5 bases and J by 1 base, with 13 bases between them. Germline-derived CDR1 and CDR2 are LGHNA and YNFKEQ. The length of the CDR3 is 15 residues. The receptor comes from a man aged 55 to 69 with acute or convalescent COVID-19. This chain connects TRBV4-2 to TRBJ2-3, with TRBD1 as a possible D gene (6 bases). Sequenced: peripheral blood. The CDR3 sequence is CASSSPRGGTDTQYF. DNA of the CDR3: TGTGCCAGCAGCTCCCCCAGGGGCGGCACAGATACGCAGTATTTT.